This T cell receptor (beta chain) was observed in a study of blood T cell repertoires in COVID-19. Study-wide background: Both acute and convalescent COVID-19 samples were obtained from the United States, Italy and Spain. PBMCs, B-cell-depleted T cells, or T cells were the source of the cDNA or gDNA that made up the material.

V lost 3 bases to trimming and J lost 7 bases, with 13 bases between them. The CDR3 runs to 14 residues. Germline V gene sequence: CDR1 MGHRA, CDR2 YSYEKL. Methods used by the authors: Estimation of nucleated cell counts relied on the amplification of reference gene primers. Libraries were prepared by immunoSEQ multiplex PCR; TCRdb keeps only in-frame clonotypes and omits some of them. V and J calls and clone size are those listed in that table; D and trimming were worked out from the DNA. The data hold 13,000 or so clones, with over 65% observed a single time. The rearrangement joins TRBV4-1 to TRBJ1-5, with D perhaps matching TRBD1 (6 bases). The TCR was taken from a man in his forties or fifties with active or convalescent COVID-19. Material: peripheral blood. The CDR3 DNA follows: TGCGCCAGCAGCCATTCAGGGGAGGGACAGCCCCAGCATTTT. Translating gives CASSHSGEGQPQHF.